These 29 T cell receptor beta chains came from one sample sequenced in a study of OX40 agonist ivuxolimab in advanced cancers. The data were produced by immunoSEQ multiplex PCR, yet TCRdb's version contains in-frame clones alone and is incomplete. The table has over 20,000 clones, approximately 85% seen once. The starting material was CD4+ or CD8+ T cells sorted from blood, obtained in a trial of the OX40 agonist ivuxolimab. The receptors originated from an adult with an advanced solid tumor such as melanoma, head and neck, liver or kidney cancer.

Details on this clone: One end of the junction varies from germline; a read error may be responsible. V usage is TRBV5-3 and J usage is TRBJ1-6, with a weak D call TRBD1 (5 bases). TRBV5-3 is an ORF; its function is uncertain. This CDR3 is 14 amino acids long. The CDR3 sequence: CASSLARDNSPLHF. CDR3 in DNA: TGTGCCAGCAGCTTAGCGCGGGACAATTCACCCCTCCACTTT.

The chain employs TRBV2 and TRBJ2-3; D call uncertain. Germline V gene data show CDR1 as SNHLY and CDR2 as FYNNEI. The CDR3 loop spans 14 amino acids. The V and J ends lost 4 bases and 2 bases respectively, with 10 bases between them. The CDR3 DNA reads as TGTGCCAGCAGTGGGATAGAGACCACAGATACGCAGTATTTT. It codes for CASSGIETTDTQYF.

The V gene is TRBV5-6, the J gene TRBJ2-7; D is unresolved. The CDR3 runs 11 residues. V lost 0 bases and J 6 bases, leaving 4 bases between the germline ends. CDR1 and CDR2 (germline): SGHDT, YYEEEE. DNA for the CDR3: TGTGCCAGCAGCTTGGGACGCGAGCAGTACTTC. Translation: CASSLGREQYF.

This chain joins TRBV6-5 and TRBJ2-1, with TRBD2 identical over 13 bases. This CDR3 is 15 amino acids long. With V trimmed by 0 bases and J by 8 bases, 1 base remained unmatched. Germline V gene lookup returns CDR1 MNHEY and CDR2 SVGAGI. CDR3 in DNA: TGTGCCAGCAGTTACTCAGGACTAGCGGGGGATGAGCAGTTCTTC. As protein: CASSYSGLAGDEQFF.

V is TRBV7-2 and J is TRBJ2-7; TRBD2 matches 11 bases. The CDR3 contains 16 residues. V trimming: 6 bases; J trimming: 7 bases; junction bases outside the gene matches: 14. Germline CDR1 is SGHTA and CDR2 is FQGNSA. The CDR3: CASSRMPGLAVPEQYF. As DNA, the CDR3 is TGTGCCAGCAGTAGAATGCCGGGACTAGCGGTTCCAGAGCAGTACTTC.

The V gene is TRBV15, the J gene TRBJ1-1; no definite D call. Germline CDR1 and CDR2: LNHNV and YYDKDF (reference sequence). The germline V and J ends were trimmed by 1 base and 1 base, with 7 bases remaining between them. CDR3 size: 14 residues. Here the CDR3 DNA reads TGTGCCACCAGCAGAGTAACGGCGAACACTGAAGCTTTCTTT. This sequence encodes CATSRVTANTEAFF. Drawing the rest from reference TRBV15 and TRBJ1-1, the complete variable domain is DAMVIQNPRYQVTQFGKPVTLSCSQTLNHNVMYWYQQKSSQAPKLLFHYYDKDFNNEADTPDNFQSRRPNTSFCFLDIRSPGLGDTAMYLCATSRVTANTEAFFGQGTRLTVV.

CDR3 residues: CASSPLVGRGSYEQYF. CDR3 in DNA: TGTGCCAGCAGCCCTCTGGTGGGCAGGGGGTCCTACGAGCAGTACTTC. The V call is TRBV7-9, the J call TRBJ2-5; 7 bases fit TRBD1. The end of the DNA is better explained by TRBJ2-7, so the J call may be wrong. This CDR3 is built from 16 residues. The germline V gene encodes CDR1 SEHNR and CDR2 FQNEAQ (reference sequence).

The V call is TRBV27, the J call TRBJ2-1; D may be TRBD1 (7 bases). The germline V gene has CDR1 MNHEY and CDR2 SMNVEV (reference sequence). The CDR3 extends over 15 amino acids. V lost 1 base and J lost 8, with 15 bases in between. In nucleotides, the CDR3 is TGTGCCAGCAGTTTATATGGAGGGGGCGGGGATGAGCAGTTCTTC. It yields the protein CASSLYGGGGDEQFF.

This clone was counted once. The rearrangement uses TRBV6-5 and TRBJ1-3, with D perhaps matching TRBD1 (6 bases). Germline V gene lookup returns CDR1 MNHEY and CDR2 SVGAGI. CDR3 length: 15 amino acids. Trimming removed 5 bases at V and 4 bases at J, with 15 bases between. CDR3 DNA: TGTGCCAGCAGTCCGGGGGGGACACCAGGAAACACCATATATTTT. Protein product: CASSPGGTPGNTIYF.

The chain couples TRBV7-9 to TRBJ1-2; 7 bases are shared with TRBD1. Germline V gene lookup returns CDR1 SEHNR and CDR2 FQNEAQ (reference sequence). CDR3 length: 16 residues. J was trimmed by 6 bases and V by 1 base; bases with no gene match: 11. The CDR3 spells CASSLGSRGGINGYTF. The CDR3 nucleotides are TGTGCCAGCAGCTTAGGTTCCAGGGGGGGTATCAATGGCTACACCTTC. Complete variable domain (other parts from reference TRBV7-9 and TRBJ1-2): DTGVSQNPRHKITKRGQNVTFRCDPISEHNRLYWYRQTLGQGPEFLTYFQNEAQLEKSRLLSDRFSAERPKGSFSTLEIQRTEQGDSAMYLCASSLGSRGGINGYTFGSGTRLTVV.

The chain combines TRBV18 with TRBJ2-1; 10 nucleotides align to TRBD1. Germline V gene lookup returns CDR1 KGHSH and CDR2 LQKENI. J gave up 3 bases and V 5 bases, and 7 bases lay outside the gene matches. The CDR3 is 16 residues long. CDR3 DNA: TGTGCCAGCTCAGCCATGGGACAGGGGCTCTACAATGAGCAGTTCTTC. This encodes CASSAMGQGLYNEQFF.

This clone occurred once. V gene TRBV2 combines with J gene TRBJ2-7; D is unclear. V was cut by 7 bases and J by 6 bases, with 16 bases left in between. This CDR3 is built from 13 residues. Germline CDR1 is SNHLY and CDR2 is FYNNEI. The CDR3 DNA follows: TGTGCCAGCAATAACCCCGTTTTGGGCGAGCAGTACTTC. Its protein is CASNNPVLGEQYF.

V gene TRBV28 combines with J gene TRBJ1-1, with 11 bases that match TRBD1. The CDR3 loop spans 16 amino acids. V shed 3 bases, J shed 5 bases, and the junction held 8 bases outside the gene matches. From germline, CDR1 is MDHEN and CDR2 SYDVKM. This chain's CDR3 is CASSFSRDRGWTEAFF. The CDR3 DNA reads TGTGCCAGCAGTTTTTCTCGGGACAGGGGGTGGACTGAAGCTTTCTTT.

The chain has TRBV5-1 and TRBJ2-2, with D perhaps matching TRBD1 (6 bases). In germline, CDR1 is SGHRS, CDR2 YFSETQ. The CDR3 covers 16 residues. Trimming pared 8 bases from V and 1 base from J, leaving 18 bases between. For the CDR3, the DNA is TGCGCCAGTTCTCCGGCAGGGACATTGAACACCGGGGAGCTGTTTTTT. It is translated as CASSPAGTLNTGELFF.

The V call is TRBV2, the J call TRBJ1-4; D gene ambiguous. This CDR3 is built from 12 residues. Per germline, CDR1 SNHLY and CDR2 FYNNEI. Trimming took 10 bases from V and 0 from J, leaving 6 bases between them. The CDR3 DNA reads as TGTGCCACGTTATCAACTAATGAAAAACTGTTTTTT. Translation gives CATLSTNEKLFF. The complete variable domain, with remaining parts taken from reference TRBV2 and TRBJ1-4, reads EPEVTQTPSHQVTQMGQEVILRCVPISNHLYFYWYRQILGQKVEFLVSFYNNEISEKSEIFDDQFSVERPDGSNFTLKIRSTKLEDSAMYFCATLSTNEKLFFGSGTQLSVL.

The chain has TRBV6-5 and TRBJ1-2, with D unclear. CDR3 length: 13 residues. Germline-derived CDR1 and CDR2 are MNHEY and SVGAGI. V lost 0 bases and J 8 bases, leaving 10 bases between the germline ends. CDR3 protein: CASSYSVPEGYTF. The DNA of the CDR3 is TGTGCCAGCAGTTACTCCGTCCCGGAGGGCTACACCTTC.

This rearrangement joins TRBV7-9 to TRBJ2-5; the D gene could be TRBD1 or TRBD2 (5 bases each). This CDR3 is 16 amino acids long. Germline-derived CDR1 and CDR2 are SEHNR and FQNEAQ (reference sequence). Trimming left V 5 bases short and J 1 base short, with 17 bases between. The CDR3 coding sequence is TGTGCCAGCAGCCCGGCACTAGGGGCCCCCCAAGAGACCCAGTACTTC. It translates to CASSPALGAPQETQYF. Using reference TRBV7-9 and TRBJ2-5 for the parts outside the CDR3, the full variable domain is DTGVSQNPRHKITKRGQNVTFRCDPISEHNRLYWYRQTLGQGPEFLTYFQNEAQLEKSRLLSDRFSAERPKGSFSTLEIQRTEQGDSAMYLCASSPALGAPQETQYFGPGTRLLVL.

The chain uses TRBV9 and TRBJ1-6; perhaps TRBD1 as D (6 bases). The V end lost 3 bases, the J end lost 9 bases, and 16 bases lay between the germline ends. Germline values: CDR1 SGDLS, CDR2 YYNGEE. This CDR3 spans 15 amino acids. The CDR3 reads CASSEEEGGTSPLHF. The DNA for the CDR3 is TGTGCCAGCAGCGAGGAAGAAGGGGGAACTTCACCCCTCCACTTT. The variable domain in full, with the rest retrieved from reference TRBV9 and TRBJ1-6, is DSGVTQTPKHLITATGQRVTLRCSPRSGDLSVYWYQQSLDQGLQFLIQYYNGEERAKGNILERFSAQQFPDLHSELNLSSLELGDSALYFCASSEEEGGTSPLHFGNGTRLTVT.

The chain employs TRBV13 and TRBJ1-1, with a weak D call TRBD1 (6 bases). CDR3 length: 14 amino acids. The V gene's germline CDR1 is PRHDT and CDR2 FYEKMQ (reference sequence). V lost 6 bases and J 4 bases, leaving 15 bases between the germline ends. CDR3 sequence: CASSYYDRSTEAFF. The CDR3 nucleotides are TGTGCCAGCAGTTATTATGACAGGAGCACTGAAGCTTTCTTT.

This chain links TRBV7-2 with TRBJ1-2; no reliable D call. V was shortened by 5 bases and J by 0 bases, with 10 bases between the two germline ends. The CDR3 has 14 residues. Germline assignment: CDR1 SGHTA and CDR2 FQGNSA. The CDR3 DNA sequence: TGTGCCAGCAGCCCCCATCAAGCTAACTATGGCTACACCTTC. Amino acids: CASSPHQANYGYTF.

The V and J genes are TRBV9 and TRBJ2-5; D is undetermined. The germline V gene encodes CDR1 SGDLS and CDR2 YYNGEE. Trimming took 4 bases from V and 5 from J, leaving 15 bases between them. This CDR3 spans 14 amino acids. The CDR3 region has the DNA TGTGCCAGCAGCCCGACGTCTGGGTGGGAGACCCAGTACTTC. Encoded protein: CASSPTSGWETQYF.

The rearrangement links TRBV27 to TRBJ2-2, with a weak D call TRBD1 (6 bases). V was pared by 5 bases and J by 3 bases, with 22 bases between. This CDR3 has 18 amino acids. Germline V gives CDR1 MNHEY, CDR2 SMNVEV (reference sequence). DNA of the CDR3: TGTGCCAGCAGTACCCGACAAATGCGACAGGACCACACCGGGGAGCTGTTTTTT. Its protein is CASSTRQMRQDHTGELFF.

The chain joins TRBV19 to TRBJ1-2; TRBD1 might be the D (5 bases). CDR3 length equals 17 residues. V was pared by 0 bases and J by 6 bases, with 20 bases between. Looked up from germline, CDR1 is LNHDA and CDR2 is SQIVND (reference sequence). The CDR3 DNA sequence: TGTGCCAGTAGTATAGATCCTCTCGGGACGGCTGTGGATGGCTACACCTTC. It encodes CASSIDPLGTAVDGYTF.

The chain couples TRBV27 to TRBJ2-5, with 12 bases identical to TRBD1. The germline CDR1 and CDR2 sequences are MNHEY and SMNVEV (reference sequence). The CDR3 length is 19 residues. V was clipped by 2 bases and J by 5 bases; unmatched bases: 15. CDR3: CASSLNPPGTGGVLETQYF. CDR3 bases: TGTGCCAGCAGTTTAAACCCCCCCGGGACAGGGGGCGTATTGGAGACCCAGTACTTC.

The chain's CDR3 is CASTEGGIPDLGNQPQHF. The CDR3 region has the DNA TGTGCCAGCACCGAAGGAGGGATCCCGGATTTAGGCAATCAGCCCCAGCATTTT. The V gene is TRBV6-4, the J gene TRBJ1-5; D gene uncertain. From germline, CDR1 is MRHNA and CDR2 SNTAGT. V was clipped by 7 bases and J by 2 bases, with 24 bases between them. There are 18 residues in the CDR3.

The rearrangement links TRBV7-9 to TRBJ1-1; the match to TRBD1 covers 10 bases. The germline V gene encodes CDR1 SEHNR and CDR2 FQNEAQ (reference sequence). This CDR3 comprises 13 residues. V shed 4 bases and J 9 bases; nucleotides not matched to a gene: 5. The CDR3 protein is CASSSQDRGQAFF. DNA for the CDR3: TGTGCCAGCAGCTCGCAAGACAGGGGGCAAGCTTTCTTT.

CDR3 coding DNA: TGTGCCAGCAGTGGGCCTAGCGGAGATACGCAGTATTTT. This sequence encodes CASSGPSGDTQYF. The chain links TRBV6-1 to TRBJ2-3; 7 bases map to TRBD2. This CDR3 comprises 13 residues. V shed 4 bases and J 5 bases; nucleotides not matched to a gene: 3. The germline CDR1 and CDR2 sequences are MNHNS and SASEGT.

The chain combines TRBV9 with TRBJ1-2; 7 positions match TRBD1. J gave up 8 bases and V 4 bases, and 14 bases lay outside the gene matches. This CDR3 is 15 amino acids long. Germline CDR1 SGDLS, CDR2 YYNGEE. CDR3 loop: CASSSIGDRAVGYTF. The CDR3 DNA is TGTGCCAGCAGCTCAATTGGAGACAGGGCGGTAGGCTACACCTTC.

The J gene is TRBJ1-3, the V gene TRBV2, with D possibly being TRBD1 (5 bases). Trimming removed 3 bases from V and 1 base from J, with 13 bases in between. The CDR3 runs 16 residues. The germline CDR1 and CDR2 sequences are SNHLY and FYNNEI. CDR3 sequence reads: CASSDWGGCSGNTIYF. DNA of the CDR3: TGTGCCAGCAGTGATTGGGGGGGGTGTTCTGGAAACACCATATATTTT.